The clone carrying this TCR beta chain showed up just a few times. What it recognizes is unknown. The authors reverse transcribed all of the isolated RNA, so sequencing captured expressed TCRB transcripts. The assay was immunoSEQ multiplex PCR, and TCRdb's table has in-frame clones only and misses some. The sample holds about 190,000 clones, less than 10% seen once. This entry comes from a study of beta chain features in type 1 diabetes. Study-level points and caveats: VDJ junctions sequenced from type 1 diabetes patients showed fewer insertions and more deletions. Among all four CD4+ subsets, Type 1 diabetes patients had TCRB CDR3s that were moderately but significantly shorter.

Sequences were obtained from central memory CD4+ T cells from blood. The TCR comes from a young man with type 1 diabetes.

CDR3 nucleotide sequence: TGTGCCAGCAGCGTAGCCTATGGACAGGGGAATGGCTACACCTTC. Translated: CASSVAYGQGNGYTF. The rearrangement links TRBV9 to TRBJ1-2, with 9 bases identical to TRBD1. This CDR3 region has 15 residues. Germline CDR1 SGDLS, CDR2 YYNGEE. Unmatched junction bases numbered 6, after V lost 0 bases and J lost 6 bases.